A single sample is the source of the 3 T cell receptor beta chains below, sequenced in a study of vaccination and CD4 T cells after COVID-19 (dated by TCRdb to between 2021 and 2024). The treatment or condition label for this specimen denotes: roughly 10-day PBMC culture with coronavirus spike peptide pools or control peptides (ViraFEST assay). The method behind the library was PCR. Sequenced using an Illumina iSeq 100. DNA from cultured CD4+ T cells underwent TCR sequencing with the Oncomine TCR Beta short-read assay at the Johns Hopkins FTIC core. TCRdb redid the processing of the public reads, applying fastp at Q25 and MiXCR, and retained in-frame beta chains. All rows with the same CDR3 protein become a single entry with the most common DNA and genes. This sample holds more than 9,000 distinct CDR3 sequences; approximately 60% were observed only once. The leading ten clones occupy about 8% of the sample.

Antigens of these TCRs are unknown. The sequencing input was CD4+ T cells from blood, cultured in vitro. All receptors derive from a human donor who had recovered from COVID-19.

The genes are TRBV5-4 and TRBJ2-1; 9 nucleotides agree with TRBD2. The ends lost 6 bases at V and 5 bases at J; junction bases unmatched: 3. Germline loops: CDR1 SGHNT, CDR2 YYREEE (reference sequence). This CDR3 region has 13 residues. CDR3 region: CASKLAGNNEQFF. As DNA, the CDR3 is TGTGCCAGCAAGCTAGCGGGGAACAATGAGCAGTTCTTC.

The sample holds a few counts of this clonotype. The gene calls are TRBV28 and TRBJ1-5; D perhaps matches TRBD1 (5 bases). Trimming removed 6 bases at V and 7 bases at J, with 16 bases between. From germline, CDR1 is MDHEN and CDR2 SYDVKM. This CDR3 is built from 14 residues. The CDR3 here is CASRSRVPWQPQHF. CDR3 nucleotides: TGTGCCAGCAGAAGCAGGGTTCCGTGGCAGCCCCAGCATTTT.

J is TRBJ1-5 and V is TRBV25-1; no definite D call. With 2 bases removed from V and 2 bases from J, the gap between germline ends came to 1 base. Germline V gives CDR1 MGHDK, CDR2 SYGVNS. The CDR3 spans 12 residues. The CDR3 DNA is TGTGCCAGCAGTGAAGGCAATCAGCCCCAGCATTTT. It yields the protein CASSEGNQPQHF.